A single sample is the source of the 15 T cell receptor beta chains below, sequenced in a study of T-cell memory formation after mild COVID-19. A single record per CDR3 protein comes from TCRdb applying MiXCR to the 5' RACE reads. The sample has around 450,000 distinct CDR3 sequences; approximately 24% are singletons. Material for sequencing was PBMCs or a T cell subset sorted from them (not recorded which). These receptors originate from an adult woman who had mild COVID-19 (a few samples of this study predate the infection). Cell type and time point are not known.

This clonotype was detected a few times. This rearrangement joins TRBV2 to TRBJ2-1, with 14 bases identical to TRBD2. CDR3 size: 16 residues. Germline CDR1 SNHLY, CDR2 FYNNEI. Trimming removed 5 bases from V and 10 bases from J; junction bases left unmatched: 10. CDR3 residues: CASSPGTSGSGWEQFF. DNA of the CDR3: TGTGCCAGCAGTCCCGGGACTAGCGGGAGCGGGTGGGAGCAGTTCTTC.

This sequence joins TRBV6-5 and TRBJ1-1; the D gene is possibly TRBD1 (5 bases). Trimming stripped 4 bases from V and 6 bases from J, with 12 bases between. The CDR3 loop spans 13 amino acids. Germline assignment: CDR1 MNHEY and CDR2 SVGAGI. CDR3: CASSSQRDPEAFF. CDR3 nucleotides: TGTGCCAGCAGTTCCCAAAGGGACCCTGAAGCTTTCTTT.

The chain employs TRBV3-1 and TRBJ2-1; D is unclear. The germline V and J ends were trimmed by 0 bases and 9 bases, with 9 bases remaining between them. The V gene's germline CDR1 is LGHDT and CDR2 YNNKEL (reference sequence). The CDR3 covers 13 residues. The CDR3 coding sequence is TGTGCCAGCAGCCAAGATACTGTGGGTGAGCAGTTCTTC. This gives the protein CASSQDTVGEQFF.

This clonotype was seen a handful of times. The chain recombines TRBV5-5 with TRBJ1-2; 9 bases are shared with TRBD1. V lost 0 bases to trimming and J lost 6 bases; unmatched junction nucleotides: 3. This CDR3 contains 14 residues. The germline V gene has CDR1 SGHKS and CDR2 YYEKEE (reference sequence). Here the CDR3 DNA reads TGTGCCAGCAGCTTGGAGGGACAGGGCCATGGCTACACCTTC. Amino acids: CASSLEGQGHGYTF.

This clonotype was detected only a few times. V is TRBV20-1 and J is TRBJ1-5, with TRBD1 as a possible D gene (5 bases). V was trimmed by 3 bases and J by 5 bases, leaving 17 bases between them. CDR1 is DFQATT and CDR2 is SNEGSKA in the germline V gene (reference sequence). This CDR3 is built from 15 residues. In DNA, the CDR3 is TGCAGTGCTAGTTTAACCCAAGGGGTGTATCAGCCCCAGCATTTT. Protein product: CSASLTQGVYQPQHF.

This clonotype was detected a few times. The V gene is TRBV5-6, the J gene TRBJ2-1, with TRBD2 matching over 8 bases. Germline V gene data show CDR1 as SGHDT and CDR2 as YYEEEE. The CDR3 contains 19 residues. V dropped 2 bases and J dropped 4; count of bases not matched to a gene: 17. The CDR3 protein is CASSFYSAEFTSGYNEQFF. DNA of the CDR3: TGTGCCAGCAGCTTTTATTCGGCCGAATTCACTAGCGGTTACAATGAGCAGTTCTTC.

This clonotype turned up a few times. The V gene is TRBV18, the J gene TRBJ1-4; D is perhaps TRBD1 (5 bases). V lost 3 bases and J lost 6, with 20 bases in between. From germline, CDR1 is KGHSH and CDR2 LQKENI. The CDR3 covers 17 residues. The CDR3 protein is CASSPIGTDQDYEKLFF. The CDR3 bases are TGTGCCAGCTCACCTATCGGGACCGACCAGGACTATGAAAAACTGTTTTTT.

V and J are TRBV2 and TRBJ2-3, with D perhaps being TRBD1 or TRBD2 (6 bases each). This CDR3 spans 17 amino acids. V shed 6 bases and J shed 0 bases, with 19 bases lying between them. CDR1 is SNHLY and CDR2 is FYNNEI in the germline V gene. The CDR3 loop reads CASRGRTDISSTDTQYF. The DNA of the CDR3 is TGTGCCAGCAGGGGGAGGACAGATATATCTAGCACAGATACGCAGTATTTT.

This clonotype came up a few times. The gene calls are TRBV12-3 or TRBV12-4 and TRBJ1-1, with 7 bases matching TRBD1. Germline trimming cut 6 bases from V and 6 bases from J; bases unmatched to any gene: 10. The CDR3 loop spans 14 amino acids. The DNA for the CDR3 is TGTGCCAGCAGCCGGACGGACAGGTCCGCTGAAGCTTTCTTT. Translating it yields CASSRTDRSAEAFF.

The V call is TRBV7-2, the J call TRBJ2-3, with 11 bases aligning to TRBD1. This CDR3 is 18 amino acids long. In germline, CDR1 is SGHTA, CDR2 FQGNSA. V trimming: 6 bases; J trimming: 0 bases; junction bases outside the gene matches: 11. CDR3 DNA sequence: TGTGCCAGCAGGGGGACAGGGGGGACCCGTACTAGCACAGATACGCAGTATTTT. Its protein product is CASRGTGGTRTSTDTQYF.

The CDR3 DNA is TGCAGTGCTAGAGGATCAGTTGGGGAGCAGTTCTTC. Translated, it gives CSARGSVGEQFF. The chain combines TRBV20-1 with TRBJ2-1, with unresolved D. This CDR3 is 12 amino acids long. The V end was cut by 1 base, the J end by 10 bases, with 11 bases between. CDR1 and CDR2 (germline): DFQATT, SNEGSKA (reference sequence).

This clonotype was seen a handful of times. This sequence joins TRBV7-6 and TRBJ2-3; TRBD2 is a possible D gene (5 bases). In germline, CDR1 is SGHVS, CDR2 FNYEAQ. The V gene lost 5 bases and the J gene lost 5 bases, with 11 bases spanning the gap. CDR3 size: 13 residues. CDR3 nucleotides: TGTGCCAGCAGCCCCGGGATAGGAGATACGCAGTATTTT. It is translated as CASSPGIGDTQYF.

The rearrangement joins TRBV10-3 to TRBJ2-7; 7 nucleotides agree with TRBD1. CDR1 ENHRY and CDR2 SYGVKD come from the germline V gene. V dropped 5 bases and J dropped 0; count of bases not matched to a gene: 4. This CDR3 region has 14 residues. CDR3: CAISLQGSSYEQYF. The CDR3 nucleotides read TGTGCCATCAGTTTACAGGGGAGCTCCTACGAGCAGTACTTC.

The chain carries TRBV27 and TRBJ2-6, with 10 bases matching TRBD1. The germline CDR1 and CDR2 sequences are MNHEY and SMNVEV (reference sequence). Trimming at V came to 5 bases and at J to 2 bases, leaving 6 bases not matched to a gene. The CDR3 sequence is 17 residues long. The CDR3 protein is CASSAGTGVPGANVLTF. Written as DNA, the CDR3 is TGTGCCAGCAGTGCCGGGACAGGGGTACCTGGGGCCAACGTCCTGACTTTC.

This clonotype was observed a few times. The rearrangement joins TRBV20-1 to TRBJ1-2, with 10 bases identical to TRBD1. V was clipped by 6 bases and J by 3 bases; unmatched bases: 19. CDR1 and CDR2 (germline): DFQATT, SNEGSKA (reference sequence). CDR3 length: 18 residues. The CDR3 DNA follows: TGCAGTGCCCGTCTCCTCCCCGGGACAGGGGTTTTCGACTATGGCTACACCTTC. Translating gives CSARLLPGTGVFDYGYTF.